Below are 14 T cell receptor beta chains sequenced from a single sample in a study of blood T cells in healthy people across ages (dated by TCRdb to 2014 to 2015). The library relied on 5' RACE. The sequencing machine was an Illumina HiSeq 2500. A second about 7 to 11 cycle PCR used a sample-barcoded 5' primer and a J-beta primer mix. TCRdb reprocessed the public reads (quality trimming at Q25 with fastp, clone calling with MiXCR) and kept in-frame beta chains. Merged by CDR3 protein, the rows form single entries marked with the most common genes and DNA. Here the sample has more than 1 million distinct CDR3 sequences; under 45% occur a single time. Clones ranked in the top ten supply approximately 17% of the sample. Sequenced: blood. The receptors were sampled from an older woman in good health.

This clonotype was observed at least ten times. The CDR3 here is CASSKGVGILLAKNIQYF. DNA for the CDR3: TGTGCCAGCAGCAAGGGGGTAGGGATTTTATTAGCCAAAAACATTCAGTACTTC. The chain employs TRBV21-1 and TRBJ2-4; the table's D gene call, TRBD1, was not cross checked with the DNA. TRBV21-1 is an annotated pseudogene. The CDR3 covers 18 residues.

This clonotype was counted once. V usage is TRBV12-2 and J usage is TRBJ1-2. TRBV12-2 is a documented pseudogene. This CDR3 is 15 amino acids long. This CDR3 reads CASRLRGARNYGYTF. The CDR3 DNA reads as TGTGCAAGTCGCCTCCGGGGGGCCCGAAACTATGGCTACACCTTC.

Details on this clonotype: One end of the junction varies from germline; a read error may be responsible. The genes are TRBV10-3 and TRBJ2-5, with D unclear. CDR3 size: 16 residues. Germline loops: CDR1 ENHRY, CDR2 SYGVKD. CDR3 bases: TGTGCCGTCAGTGAGTCGACTGTAGTAACTGAAGAGACCCAGTACTTC. Its protein product is CAVSESTVVTEETQYF.

This clonotype came up many times. The chain combines TRBV5-1 with TRBJ1-1; 9 nucleotides line up with TRBD1. The CDR3 sequence is 14 residues long. V lost 4 bases and J lost 5; bases outside the gene matches: 6. Germline V lookup: CDR1 SGHRS, CDR2 YFSETQ. For the CDR3, the DNA is TGCGCCAGCAGCCCCCGACAGGGGGGTACTGAAGCTTTCTTT. This encodes CASSPRQGGTEAFF.

This sequence joins TRBV5-1 and TRBJ1-1; D ambiguous. This CDR3 spans 14 amino acids. Germline-derived CDR1 and CDR2 are SGHRS and YFSETQ. The V end was cut by 2 bases, the J end by 4 bases, with 12 bases between. The CDR3 is CASSFGKLSTEAFF. The CDR3 DNA follows: TGCGCCAGCAGCTTTGGCAAGCTTAGCACTGAAGCTTTCTTT.

J is TRBJ1-4 and V is TRBV19; D is undetermined. V dropped 5 bases and J dropped 4 bases, with 14 bases sitting between them. CDR3 length: 15 amino acids. Germline assignment: CDR1 LNHDA and CDR2 SQIVND (reference sequence). CDR3 residues: CASSRGKTDNEKLFF. CDR3 nucleotides: TGTGCCAGTAGTCGGGGAAAAACCGATAATGAAAAACTGTTTTTT.

CDR3 residues: CASSLGLLGTQYF. The CDR3 DNA is TGTGCCAGCAGTTTAGGGCTTCTCGGGACCCAGTACTTC. The V and J genes are TRBV12-3 or TRBV12-4 and TRBJ2-5; D is unresolved. V lost 1 base, J lost 7 bases, and 10 bases lay in between. This CDR3 comprises 13 residues.

V and J are TRBV6-5 and TRBJ2-5; 8 positions match TRBD2. The germline V gene encodes CDR1 MNHEY and CDR2 SVGAGI. Trimming removed 4 bases from V and 6 bases from J; junction bases left unmatched: 7. The CDR3 is 14 amino acids. CDR3 residues: CASSSREVHQTQYF. The CDR3 nucleotides are TGTGCCAGCAGTTCGCGGGAGGTCCATCAGACCCAGTACTTC.

Here the CDR3 reads CATSKSVFSYNEQYF. In DNA form, the CDR3 reads TGTGCCACCAGCAAGAGTGTCTTCTCCTACAATGAGCAGTACTTC. The V and J genes are TRBV15 and TRBJ2-1; D gene ambiguous. The better agreement between TRBJ2-7 and the DNA end casts doubt on the J call. Germline lookup yields CDR1 LNHNV and CDR2 YYDKDF (reference sequence). The CDR3 consists of 15 residues.

The chain joins TRBV6-6 to TRBJ2-3, with 7 bases aligning to TRBD1. Germline V gene data show CDR1 as MNHNY and CDR2 as SVGAGI (reference sequence). This CDR3 comprises 15 residues. V dropped 6 bases and J dropped 6; count of bases not matched to a gene: 12. The CDR3 DNA reads TGTGCCAGCAGAGACGCAGGGGGTCGTCTGGATACGCAGTATTTT. Translation gives CASRDAGGRLDTQYF.

This clonotype was detected only a few times. This rearrangement joins TRBV20-1 to TRBJ2-5; no firm D call. CDR1 is DFQATT and CDR2 is SNEGSKA in the germline V gene (reference sequence). Trimming left V 3 bases short and J 0 bases short, with 5 bases between. The CDR3 is 12 amino acids. The DNA for the CDR3 is TGCAGTGCTAGGATAAACCAAGAGACCCAGTACTTC. This translates into CSARINQETQYF.

The CDR3, as DNA: TGTGCTAGTGGTTTGGCCAAGAAAGACAGGGCGGGCCAAGAGACCCAGTACTTC. Its protein is CASGLAKKDRAGQETQYF. The chain links TRBV12-5 to TRBJ2-5; TRBD1 matches at 7 bases. The CDR3 is made up of 18 amino acids. V shed 1 base and J 1 base; nucleotides not matched to a gene: 12. CDR1 LGHNT and CDR2 FRNRAP come from the germline V gene.

The chain combines TRBV20-1 with TRBJ2-1, with TRBD2 identical over 7 bases. The CDR3 totals 15 residues. Germline-derived CDR1 and CDR2 are DFQATT and SNEGSKA (reference sequence). Unmatched junction bases numbered 14, after V lost 3 bases and J lost 9 bases. CDR3 sequence: CSASRRERFDSEQFF. The CDR3 DNA sequence: TGCAGTGCTAGTCGGCGGGAGAGGTTTGACAGTGAGCAGTTCTTC.

The CDR3 here is CASMGRSLGGNQPQHF. The CDR3 DNA reads TGCGCCAGCATGGGGCGGTCCCTTGGGGGCAATCAGCCCCAGCATTTT. The chain uses TRBV10-2 and TRBJ1-5; possibly TRBD1 for D (5 bases). The CDR3 is 16 amino acids. Germline V gene lookup returns CDR1 WSHSY and CDR2 SAAADI. V was cut by 7 bases and J by 2 bases, with 18 bases left in between.